These T cell receptor beta chains were read from a single sample in a study of T cell responses to AZD1222 COVID-19 vaccine. Profiling relied on immunoSEQ multiplex PCR, and the TCRdb table lists in-frame clones only, not all of them. The data show approximately 190,000 clones, around nine tenths seen once. The specimen comprised peripheral blood, sampled 28 days after the second dose of the MenACWY control vaccine. Receptors originate from an adult who received the MenACWY meningococcal vaccine as a control. Both conserved end residues are part of each CDR3. D genes are given only for firm matches. Clone size is given for some rows only: seen once, a few or many times, or a class if the clone is expanded.

V gene: TRBV7-7; clone size: -; D gene: TRBD1; J gene: TRBJ2-7; CDR3 protein: CASSLGTAYEQYF; CDR3 DNA: TGTGCTAGCAGCTTAGGGACAGCCTACGAGCAGTACTTC
V gene: TRBV5-4; clone size: -; D gene: -; J gene: TRBJ2-1; CDR3 protein: CASSVNYEQFF; CDR3 DNA: TGTGCCAGCAGCGTAAATTATGAGCAGTTCTTC
V gene: TRBV27; clone size: once; D gene: TRBD1; J gene: TRBJ1-1; CDR3 protein: CASRDRARTEAFF; CDR3 DNA: TGTGCCAGCCGGGACAGGGCTAGGACTGAAGCTTTCTTT
V gene: TRBV30; clone size: -; D gene: TRBD2; J gene: TRBJ2-2; CDR3 protein: CAWTLAVNTGELFF; CDR3 DNA: TGTGCCTGGACCCTAGCGGTGAACACCGGGGAGCTGTTTTTT
V gene: TRBV9; clone size: -; D gene: TRBD1; J gene: TRBJ1-2; CDR3 protein: CASSLDPQGDSSYTF; CDR3 DNA: TGTGCCAGCAGCCTGGACCCACAGGGGGACTCAAGCTACACCTTC
V gene: TRBV10-3; clone size: -; D gene: -; J gene: TRBJ1-1; CDR3 protein: CAISESALNTEAFF; CDR3 DNA: TGTGCCATCAGTGAGTCAGCCTTGAACACTGAAGCTTTCTTT
V gene: TRBV7-9; clone size: -; D gene: -; J gene: TRBJ2-1; CDR3 protein: CASAIPGALYNEQFF; CDR3 DNA: TGTGCCAGCGCCATTCCGGGGGCACTTTACAATGAGCAGTTCTTC
V gene: TRBV20-1; clone size: -; D gene: -; J gene: TRBJ2-1; CDR3 protein: CSASESPSSYNEQFF; CDR3 DNA: TGCAGTGCTAGTGAGAGCCCGAGCTCCTACAATGAGCAGTTCTTC
V gene: TRBV19; clone size: once; D gene: TRBD1; J gene: TRBJ1-2; CDR3 protein: CASSNRGLNRGYTF; CDR3 DNA: TGTGCCAGTAGTAACAGGGGTCTTAATCGTGGCTACACCTTC
V gene: TRBV12-5; clone size: once; D gene: TRBD1; J gene: TRBJ1-1; CDR3 protein: CASGLDRVSGEAFF; CDR3 DNA: TGTGCTAGTGGTCTTGACAGGGTGAGCGGAGAAGCTTTCTTT
V gene: TRBV10-3; clone size: -; D gene: -; J gene: TRBJ2-7; CDR3 protein: CASLVGANSYEQYF; CDR3 DNA: TGTGCCAGCCTAGTGGGGGCCAACTCCTACGAGCAGTACTTC
V gene: TRBV21-1; clone size: -; D gene: -; J gene: TRBJ2-2; CDR3 protein: CASSSFRGENTGELFF; CDR3 DNA: TGTGCCAGCAGCAGTTTCCGCGGGGAGAACACCGGGGAGCTGTTTTTT
V gene: TRBV7-9; clone size: -; D gene: -; J gene: TRBJ2-5; CDR3 protein: CASSPQETQYF; CDR3 DNA: TGTGCCAGCAGCCCTCAAGAGACCCAGTACTTC
V gene: TRBV19; clone size: -; D gene: -; J gene: TRBJ2-7; CDR3 protein: CASTDRNYEQYF; CDR3 DNA: TGTGCCAGTACCGACCGCAACTACGAGCAGTACTTC
V gene: TRBV28; clone size: -; D gene: -; J gene: TRBJ1-2; CDR3 protein: CASSLGGGWGLLGGYTF; CDR3 DNA: TGTGCCAGCAGTTTAGGGGGTGGGTGGGGCCTCCTAGGCGGCTACACCTTC
V gene: TRBV6-5; clone size: -; D gene: -; J gene: TRBJ1-4; CDR3 protein: CASSYRGAGEKLFF; CDR3 DNA: TGTGCCAGCAGTTACCGGGGGGCAGGTGAAAAACTGTTTTTT
V gene: TRBV27; clone size: few; D gene: -; J gene: TRBJ1-1; CDR3 protein: CASRRMNTEAFF; CDR3 DNA: TGTGCCAGCCGGCGTATGAACACTGAAGCTTTCTTT
V gene: TRBV9; clone size: -; D gene: -; J gene: TRBJ1-6; CDR3 protein: CASSQEGFGNSPLHF; CDR3 DNA: TGTGCCAGCAGCCAGGAGGGGTTTGGTAATTCACCCCTCCACTTT
V gene: TRBV7-9; clone size: -; D gene: -; J gene: TRBJ2-7; CDR3 protein: CASSLDRPIYEQYF; CDR3 DNA: TGTGCCAGCAGCCTCGACAGGCCCATCTACGAGCAGTACTTC
V gene: TRBV18; clone size: -; D gene: -; J gene: TRBJ2-7; CDR3 protein: CASSPIRGDEQYF; CDR3 DNA: TGTGCCAGCTCACCAATAAGGGGCGACGAGCAGTACTTC
V gene: TRBV19; clone size: few; D gene: -; J gene: TRBJ2-3; CDR3 protein: CASGRGISDTQYF; CDR3 DNA: TGTGCCAGTGGGAGGGGGATTTCAGATACGCAGTATTTT
V gene: TRBV2; clone size: once; D gene: TRBD1; J gene: TRBJ1-1; CDR3 protein: CASRGQGWTEAFF; CDR3 DNA: TGTGCCAGCAGGGGACAGGGTTGGACTGAAGCTTTCTTT
V gene: TRBV15; clone size: once; D gene: TRBD1; J gene: TRBJ1-2; CDR3 protein: CATSGTGAGRGYTF; CDR3 DNA: TGTGCCACCAGCGGGACAGGGGCCGGAAGGGGCTACACCTTC
V gene: TRBV13; clone size: -; D gene: TRBD2; J gene: TRBJ2-1; CDR3 protein: CASSPGLQYNEQFF; CDR3 DNA: TGTGCCAGCAGCCCGGGACTACAGTACAATGAGCAGTTCTTC
V gene: TRBV30; clone size: once; D gene: TRBD2; J gene: TRBJ2-2; CDR3 protein: CAWSVIPLLAGAGELFF; CDR3 DNA: TGTGCCTGGAGTGTCATACCCTTACTAGCGGGAGCCGGGGAGCTGTTTTTT
V gene: TRBV11-2; clone size: -; D gene: -; J gene: TRBJ2-7; CDR3 protein: CASSLDRLSYEQYF; CDR3 DNA: TGTGCCAGCAGCTTAGACCGACTGAGCTACGAGCAGTACTTC
V gene: TRBV30; clone size: -; D gene: -; J gene: TRBJ1-5; CDR3 protein: CAWTQDRSNQPQHF; CDR3 DNA: TGTGCCTGGACTCAGGATCGGAGCAATCAGCCCCAGCATTTT
V gene: TRBV6-5; clone size: -; D gene: -; J gene: TRBJ1-6; CDR3 protein: CASSQANSPLHF; CDR3 DNA: TGTGCCAGCAGCCAAGCGAATTCACCCCTCCACTTT
V gene: TRBV28; clone size: -; D gene: -; J gene: TRBJ2-3; CDR3 protein: CASSLGSGARTDTQYF; CDR3 DNA: TGTGCCAGCAGTTTGGGGTCAGGGGCCCGCACAGATACGCAGTATTTT
V gene: TRBV5-8; clone size: -; D gene: -; J gene: TRBJ1-3; CDR3 protein: CASSLDRYSGNTIYF; CDR3 DNA: TGTGCCAGCAGCTTGGACAGGTACTCTGGAAACACCATATATTTT
V gene: TRBV19; clone size: -; D gene: TRBD1; J gene: TRBJ2-7; CDR3 protein: CASTGDSRYEQYF; CDR3 DNA: TGTGCCAGTACCGGGGACAGCCGCTACGAGCAGTACTTC
V gene: TRBV12-3/TRBV12-4; clone size: -; D gene: -; J gene: TRBJ1-1; CDR3 protein: CASSFGGGTEAFF; CDR3 DNA: TGTGCCAGCAGTTTCGGGGGTGGAACTGAAGCTTTCTTT
V gene: TRBV10-3; clone size: -; D gene: -; J gene: TRBJ1-1; CDR3 protein: CAIRTTGSKEKMNTEAFF; CDR3 DNA: TGTGCCATCAGAACTACCGGGTCAAAGGAGAAAATGAACACTGAAGCTTTCTTT
V gene: TRBV5-1; clone size: -; D gene: -; J gene: TRBJ2-1; CDR3 protein: CASSLVAGINNEQFF; CDR3 DNA: TGCGCCAGCAGCTTGGTTGCGGGAATTAACAATGAGCAGTTCTTC
V gene: TRBV12-3/TRBV12-4; clone size: -; D gene: -; J gene: TRBJ1-1; CDR3 protein: CASSLSWNTEAFF; CDR3 DNA: TGTGCCAGCAGTCTCTCTTGGAACACTGAAGCTTTCTTT
V gene: TRBV19; clone size: -; D gene: -; J gene: TRBJ2-1; CDR3 protein: CASKDPGSDNEQFF; CDR3 DNA: TGTGCCAGTAAAGATCCGGGGTCGGACAATGAGCAGTTCTTC
V gene: TRBV10-1; clone size: -; D gene: -; J gene: TRBJ2-7; CDR3 protein: CASSAAGSSSYEQYF; CDR3 DNA: TGCGCCAGCAGTGCAGCCGGGAGTAGCTCCTACGAGCAGTACTTC
V gene: TRBV27; clone size: -; D gene: -; J gene: TRBJ2-1; CDR3 protein: CASSSGTPGGWDNEQFF; CDR3 DNA: TGTGCCAGCTCCTCAGGGACTCCTGGGGGTTGGGACAATGAGCAGTTCTTC
V gene: TRBV27; clone size: -; D gene: -; J gene: TRBJ1-4; CDR3 protein: CASSLGWTNEKLFF; CDR3 DNA: TGTGCCAGCAGTTTAGGTTGGACTAATGAAAAACTGTTTTTT
V gene: TRBV9; clone size: -; D gene: TRBD2; J gene: TRBJ2-3; CDR3 protein: CASSVAGAGGHTDTQYF; CDR3 DNA: TGTGCCAGCAGCGTAGCTGGAGCGGGGGGCCACACAGATACGCAGTATTTT
V gene: TRBV4-3; clone size: -; D gene: -; J gene: TRBJ2-4; CDR3 protein: CASSHTLAGIQYF; CDR3 DNA: TGCGCCAGCAGCCATACTTTAGCTGGCATTCAGTACTTC
V gene: TRBV4-1; clone size: once; D gene: -; J gene: TRBJ2-3; CDR3 protein: CASSQDHLGQYF; CDR3 DNA: TGCGCCAGCAGCCAAGATCATTTAGGGCAGTATTTT
V gene: TRBV7-3; clone size: -; D gene: -; J gene: TRBJ2-1; CDR3 protein: CASSPSLPPYNEQFF; CDR3 DNA: TGTGCCAGCAGCCCCTCCCTTCCTCCCTACAATGAGCAGTTCTTC
V gene: TRBV5-1; clone size: -; D gene: -; J gene: TRBJ1-1; CDR3 protein: CASSGDRANTEAFF; CDR3 DNA: TGCGCCAGCAGCGGGGACCGGGCAAACACTGAAGCTTTCTTT
V gene: TRBV30; clone size: -; D gene: -; J gene: TRBJ1-3; CDR3 protein: CAWSVLTGGNTIYF; CDR3 DNA: TGTGCCTGGAGTGTACTGACGGGCGGAAACACCATATATTTT
V gene: TRBV27; clone size: -; D gene: -; J gene: TRBJ2-7; CDR3 protein: CASSYYGDRSQSTEQYF; CDR3 DNA: TGTGCCAGCAGTTATTACGGGGACCGCTCCCAATCTACCGAGCAGTACTTC
V gene: TRBV2; clone size: once; D gene: -; J gene: TRBJ1-2; CDR3 protein: CASTRDYGYTF; CDR3 DNA: TGTGCCAGCACTAGGGACTATGGCTACACCTTC
V gene: TRBV6-5; clone size: -; D gene: TRBD1; J gene: TRBJ1-2; CDR3 protein: CASREDRKVYGYTF; CDR3 DNA: TGTGCCAGCAGGGAGGACAGGAAGGTCTATGGCTACACCTTC
V gene: TRBV7-6; clone size: -; D gene: -; J gene: TRBJ2-1; CDR3 protein: CASSLSLAFSYNEQFF; CDR3 DNA: TGTGCCAGCAGCCTCTCTCTAGCGTTCTCCTACAATGAGCAGTTCTTC
V gene: TRBV11-2; clone size: once; D gene: TRBD1; J gene: TRBJ1-2; CDR3 protein: CASSLADRGGYTF; CDR3 DNA: TGTGCCAGCAGCTTAGCCGACAGGGGTGGCTACACCTTC
V gene: TRBV5-1; clone size: -; D gene: -; J gene: TRBJ2-7; CDR3 protein: CATRLEGGYEQYF; CDR3 DNA: TGCGCCACCCGCCTCGAGGGAGGCTACGAGCAGTACTTC
V gene: TRBV28; clone size: -; D gene: TRBD1; J gene: TRBJ1-3; CDR3 protein: CASSYYMGQGSGVDTIYF; CDR3 DNA: TGTGCCAGCAGTTATTATATGGGACAGGGGAGCGGAGTGGACACCATATATTTT
V gene: TRBV19; clone size: -; D gene: -; J gene: TRBJ1-1; CDR3 protein: CASSISSANTEAFF; CDR3 DNA: TGTGCCAGTAGTATATCCTCGGCGAACACTGAAGCTTTCTTT
V gene: TRBV30; clone size: -; D gene: -; J gene: TRBJ2-2; CDR3 protein: CAWKRPGPNTGELFF; CDR3 DNA: TGTGCCTGGAAACGCCCCGGCCCTAACACCGGGGAGCTGTTTTTT
V gene: TRBV10-3; clone size: -; D gene: -; J gene: TRBJ1-3; CDR3 protein: CAIMELNTIYF; CDR3 DNA: TGTGCCATCATGGAGCTGAACACCATATATTTT
V gene: TRBV5-1; clone size: -; D gene: -; J gene: TRBJ2-1; CDR3 protein: CASSTPGLGNEQFF; CDR3 DNA: TGCGCCAGCAGCACTCCAGGGTTGGGGAATGAGCAGTTCTTC
V gene: TRBV6-5; clone size: -; D gene: TRBD2; J gene: TRBJ2-5; CDR3 protein: CASSSGRGDTQYF; CDR3 DNA: TGTGCCAGCAGTTCGGGGAGGGGAGACACCCAGTACTTC
V gene: TRBV5-1; clone size: -; D gene: -; J gene: TRBJ1-6; CDR3 protein: CATNSGTANSPLHF; CDR3 DNA: TGCGCCACCAATAGCGGGACGGCTAATTCACCCCTCCACTTT